This T cell receptor (beta chain) originates from a study of cytomegalovirus exposure and HLA in healthy donors. Notes on the study in general: Upon later analysis, TCR association rates were observed to vary by HLA locus, being highest for DRB1 and lowest for HLA-C. The authors considered a cluster of highly shared sequence variants likely to be a sequencing artifact.

Trimming at V came to 8 bases and at J to 6 bases, leaving 11 bases not matched to a gene. Germline V gene lookup returns CDR1 MDHEN and CDR2 SYDVKM. This CDR3 has 15 residues. This clone has a handful of counts. Its antigen is unidentified. The donors (healthy individuals) were bone marrow donors. Researchers ran the PCR with 60 Vbeta and 13 Jbeta primers. Authors' data handling: In a later analysis, the count reached 75 million to 90 million unique TCR beta chains, with roughly 9.9 million shared. Sequencing was performed with immunoSEQ multiplex PCR; in TCRdb, only in-frame clones are kept and a portion is missing. D and trimming come from the DNA, and the V and J calls and clone size come from that table. The sample shows more than 150,000 clones, approximately 80% of them seen only once.

The clonotype comes from a woman in her thirties in good health and CMV-seronegative. The chain links TRBV28 to TRBJ2-2, with TRBD2 identical over 8 bases. The sample comprised PBMCs. Here the CDR3 DNA reads TGTGCCAGCTCATCAGCGGGAGCCCTTTCCGGGGAGCTGTTTTTT. Protein: CASSSAGALSGELFF.